The 26 T cell receptor beta chains presented below share a single source sample, sequenced in a study of T cells in Graves' hyperthyroidism and ophthalmopathy. RNA transcripts provided the source from which TCR beta CDR3 regions were amplified. Primed by the HTBI set, a first-round RT-PCR was run on the TCR CDR3. TCRdb recomputed calls from the multiplex PCR reads with MiXCR, one row per CDR3 protein. The sample lists roughly 99,000 distinct CDR3 sequences; 16% were seen once. Sequencing was done on a sample of blood. The receptors come from a woman aged 45-60 years with Graves' hyperthyroidism.

The CDR3 DNA sequence: TGTGCCAGCAGTACTTTTTACAATGAGCAGTTCTTC. Protein: CASSTFYNEQFF. V gene TRBV27 combines with J gene TRBJ2-1, with no clear D. Trimming took 5 bases from V and 4 from J, leaving 6 bases between them. The CDR3 totals 12 residues. CDR1 and CDR2 (germline): MNHEY, SMNVEV (reference sequence).

This clonotype was recorded at least ten times. The rearrangement uses TRBV19 and TRBJ2-1, with TRBD2 identical over 10 bases. Germline loops: CDR1 LNHDA, CDR2 SQIVND (reference sequence). V trimming: 0 bases; J trimming: 8 bases; junction bases outside the gene matches: 10. This CDR3 comprises 17 residues. CDR3 sequence: CASSIDWSSGSRDEQFF. The CDR3, as DNA: TGTGCCAGTAGTATAGATTGGTCTAGCGGGAGTAGGGATGAGCAGTTCTTC.

Many counts were recorded for this clonotype. The V gene is TRBV20-1, the J gene TRBJ2-2; D is possibly TRBD2 (6 bases). The CDR3 has 17 residues. The V and J ends lost 3 bases and 0 bases respectively, with 17 bases between them. Germline CDR1 is DFQATT and CDR2 is SNEGSKA (reference sequence). CDR3 coding DNA: TGCAGTGCTAGCGACCCAAAGGGCGGGGCGAACACCGGGGAGCTGTTTTTT. Protein sequence: CSASDPKGGANTGELFF.

This clonotype was seen repeatedly, ten times or more. The V gene is TRBV6-1, the J gene TRBJ2-1; D tentatively reads TRBD1 or TRBD2 (5 bases each). Germline CDR1 MNHNS, CDR2 SASEGT. Trimming took 4 bases from V and 11 from J, leaving 24 bases between them. There are 16 residues in the CDR3. In DNA, the CDR3 is TGTGCCAGCAGTGGCGGTGTGGGGGACCCTAGTTATAAGCAGTTCTTC. Encoded protein: CASSGGVGDPSYKQFF.

Many counts were recorded for this clonotype. The chain links TRBV9 to TRBJ2-5; 9 bases line up with TRBD1. V dropped 3 bases and J dropped 6; count of bases not matched to a gene: 6. The CDR3 covers 14 residues. Germline V gene data show CDR1 as SGDLS and CDR2 as YYNGEE. The CDR3 protein is CASSARDREQTQYF. The CDR3 DNA reads TGTGCCAGCAGCGCCCGGGACAGGGAGCAGACCCAGTACTTC. Supplemented by reference TRBV9 and TRBJ2-5, the full variable domain reads DSGVTQTPKHLITATGQRVTLRCSPRSGDLSVYWYQQSLDQGLQFLIQYYNGEERAKGNILERFSAQQFPDLHSELNLSSLELGDSALYFCASSARDREQTQYFGPGTRLLVL.

Judged by abundance, this clonotype is medium-sized (0.01 to 0.1%). The chain couples TRBV28 to TRBJ1-1, with D uncertain. This CDR3 has 14 amino acids. CDR1 is MDHEN, CDR2 SYDVKM, per germline. Trimming stripped 7 bases from V and 6 bases from J, with 18 bases between. The CDR3 protein is CASTPTGRNPEAFF. The CDR3 DNA reads as TGTGCCAGCACCCCTACGGGCAGGAATCCTGAAGCTTTCTTT.

This clonotype was picked up many times. This sequence joins TRBV5-1 and TRBJ1-4; D is perhaps TRBD1 (5 bases). V lost 4 bases, J lost 8 bases, and 15 bases lay in between. CDR1 is SGHRS, CDR2 YFSETQ, per germline. The CDR3 is made up of 14 amino acids. The CDR3 nucleotides read TGCGCCAGCAGCAGGGACGCTGAAGGGGAAAAACTGTTTTTT. Translation gives CASSRDAEGEKLFF. Complete variable domain (other parts from reference TRBV5-1 and TRBJ1-4): KAGVTQTPRYLIKTRGQQVTLSCSPISGHRSVSWYQQTPGQGLQFLFEYFSETQRNKGNFPGRFSGRQFSNSRSEMNVSTLELGDSALYLCASSRDAEGEKLFFGSGTQLSVL.

The rearrangement uses TRBV7-9 and TRBJ2-3; D remains ambiguous. Trimming took off 2 bases at V and 4 bases at J, with 13 bases between the two ends. CDR3 length: 15 amino acids. CDR1 and CDR2 from the germline V gene are SEHNR and FQNEAQ (reference sequence). CDR3 nucleotide sequence: TGTGCCAGCAGCTTACCGTCTCCGAACTCAGATACGCAGTATTTT. This gives the protein CASSLPSPNSDTQYF.

This clonotype was seen ten or more times. The V gene is TRBV20-1, the J gene TRBJ2-1; 8 nucleotides line up with TRBD1. The CDR3 is made up of 15 amino acids. The V gene end was trimmed by 5 bases and the J gene end by 6 bases; junction bases not matched to a gene: 12. Per germline, CDR1 DFQATT and CDR2 SNEGSKA (reference sequence). CDR3 residues: CSARVDRVGFNEQFF. The CDR3 nucleotides read TGCAGTGCTCGCGTGGACAGGGTGGGGTTCAATGAGCAGTTCTTC.

This clonotype was seen ten or more times. This sequence joins TRBV28 and TRBJ2-5; no clear D gene. V gave up 3 bases and J gave up 5 bases, with 7 bases separating them. The CDR3 length is 12 residues. The V gene's germline CDR1 is MDHEN and CDR2 SYDVKM. CDR3 amino acids: CASSFVGETQYF. CDR3 coding DNA: TGTGCCAGCAGTTTCGTCGGGGAGACCCAGTACTTC.

This clonotype was seen ten or more times. At one end, the junction sequence differs from germline, possibly due to a read error. V is TRBV20-1 and J is TRBJ2-3; D possibly matches TRBD1 or TRBD2 (6 bases each). The CDR3 is 14 residues long. Germline CDR1 DFQATT, CDR2 SNEGSKA (reference sequence). The CDR3 here is CSTSRDTSTDTQYF. The CDR3 coding sequence is TGCAGTACTAGCCGGGACACCAGCACAGATACGCAGTATTTT.

This clonotype has at least ten counts. The V call is TRBV3-1, the J call TRBJ2-1; 9 bases are a match to TRBD2. The CDR3 has 13 residues. The J segment lost 7 bases and the V segment lost 4 bases, leaving 2 bases of the junction unmatched. CDR1 is LGHDT, CDR2 YNNKEL, per germline (reference sequence). The CDR3 sequence is CASSPGLANEQFF. In DNA form, the CDR3 reads TGTGCCAGCAGCCCGGGACTAGCTAATGAGCAGTTCTTC.

This clonotype was recorded at least ten times. The V gene is TRBV5-1, the J gene TRBJ2-2; a possible D gene is TRBD2 (6 bases). The V end lost 4 bases, the J end lost 4 bases, and 17 bases lay between the germline ends. This CDR3 has 16 residues. Germline loops: CDR1 SGHRS, CDR2 YFSETQ. CDR3 nucleotides: TGCGCCAGCAGCCCAGAGGACTATAGCGGCACCGGGGAGCTGTTTTTT. It specifies CASSPEDYSGTGELFF.

This clonotype was detected many times. The chain carries TRBV10-3 and TRBJ2-1, with TRBD2 identical over 16 bases. Germline V gives CDR1 ENHRY, CDR2 SYGVKD. The CDR3 spans 18 residues. Trimming removed 4 bases from V and 4 bases from J; junction bases left unmatched: 7. In nucleotides, the CDR3 is TGTGCCATCAGTGGATTCCGGGGACTAGCGGGAGGGTACAATGAGCAGTTCTTC. This translates into CAISGFRGLAGGYNEQFF.

This clonotype was seen many times. J is TRBJ1-4 and V is TRBV4-1; D is possibly TRBD1 (6 bases). CDR3 length: 16 residues. From germline, CDR1 is MGHRA and CDR2 YSYEKL. Trimming pared 3 bases from V and 0 bases from J, leaving 11 bases between. The CDR3 coding sequence is TGCGCCAGCAGCCAGAGGACAGCTGCAACTAATGAAAAACTGTTTTTT. It yields the protein CASSQRTAATNEKLFF.

This clonotype has ten or more counts. The V gene is TRBV20-1, the J gene TRBJ2-7, with D unclear. The CDR3 has 14 residues. Deletions cut 3 bases from V and 2 bases from J, with 14 bases between. Per germline, CDR1 DFQATT and CDR2 SNEGSKA (reference sequence). CDR3 residues: CSASGDTSTYEQYV. The CDR3 DNA reads as TGCAGTGCTAGTGGGGATACGTCGACCTACGAGCAGTACGTC.

This clonotype was seen ten or more times. This sequence joins TRBV11-3 and TRBJ2-7, with TRBD1 identical over 9 bases. J lost 7 bases, V lost 1 base, and 8 bases had no gene match. The germline gives CDR1 SGHNT, CDR2 YENEEA. CDR3 length: 15 amino acids. The CDR3 DNA follows: TGTGCCAGCAGCTTAGGGGACAGGGATATCGAGGAGCAGTACTTC. Protein: CASSLGDRDIEEQYF.

Ten or more counts support this clonotype. CDR3 bases: TGCAGTGCTTACAGGAGCAACTATGGCTACACCTTC. Translating it yields CSAYRSNYGYTF. The V call is TRBV20-1, the J call TRBJ1-2; tentatively, D is TRBD1 (5 bases). The CDR3 has 12 residues. The germline CDR1 and CDR2 sequences are DFQATT and SNEGSKA (reference sequence). Deletions cut 5 bases from V and 2 bases from J, with 9 bases between.

This clonotype was counted ten times or more. The chain employs TRBV20-1 and TRBJ2-1, with TRBD2 matching over 8 bases. The CDR3 consists of 14 residues. Per germline, CDR1 DFQATT and CDR2 SNEGSKA (reference sequence). V shed 3 bases and J 7 bases; nucleotides not matched to a gene: 8. The CDR3 sequence: CSASDGRAANEQFF. In nucleotides, the CDR3 is TGCAGTGCTAGTGACGGGAGGGCCGCAAATGAGCAGTTCTTC.

This clonotype was found many times. This rearrangement joins TRBV20-1 to TRBJ2-7; perhaps TRBD2 as D (6 bases). The V end was cut by 6 bases, the J end by 0 bases, with 9 bases between. The CDR3 spans 12 residues. CDR1 is DFQATT, CDR2 SNEGSKA, per germline (reference sequence). In DNA, the CDR3 is TGCAGTGCCCCGCGGGGCTCCTACGAGCAGTACTTC. Amino acids: CSAPRGSYEQYF.

The CDR3 nucleotides are TGTGCCAGTACGCGAGGGGGCGGTCAGCCCCAGCATTTT. Protein sequence: CASTRGGGQPQHF. The chain combines TRBV19 with TRBJ1-5; TRBD1 matches 7 bases. V was clipped by 7 bases and J by 6 bases; unmatched bases: 6. The CDR3 totals 13 residues. The germline V gene encodes CDR1 LNHDA and CDR2 SQIVND (reference sequence).

This clonotype was seen repeatedly, ten times or more. The chain combines TRBV28 with TRBJ2-7; D is unclear. Germline V gives CDR1 MDHEN, CDR2 SYDVKM. CDR3 size: 14 residues. The germline V and J ends were trimmed by 2 bases and 0 bases, with 8 bases remaining between them. CDR3 loop: CASSLVKSSYEQYF. In nucleotides, the CDR3 is TGTGCCAGCAGTTTAGTGAAAAGCTCCTACGAGCAGTACTTC. Filled out from reference TRBV28 and TRBJ2-7, the complete variable domain reads DVKVTQSSRYLVKRTGEKVFLECVQDMDHENMFWYRQDPGLGLRLIYFSYDVKMKEKGDIPEGYSVSREKKERFSLILESASTNQTSMYLCASSLVKSSYEQYFGPGTRLTVT.

This clonotype was picked up a small number of times. It may be a read error: a sequence one base away is much more abundant. This sequence joins TRBV30 and TRBJ1-1, with D tentatively TRBD1 (6 bases). This CDR3 has 11 amino acids. Germline V gene data show CDR1 as GTSNPN and CDR2 as SVGIG (reference sequence). Deletions cut 4 bases from V and 12 bases from J, with 15 bases between. CDR3 residues: CAWTRGGLTFF. The CDR3 coding sequence is TGTGCCTGGACCAGAGGGGGTCTGACTTTCTTT.

This clonotype was observed at least ten times. The rearrangement joins TRBV27 to TRBJ2-1; D ambiguous. There are 12 residues in the CDR3. The ends were cut back, 0 bases at V and 7 bases at J, with 4 bases in the middle. Per the germline V gene, CDR1 is MNHEY and CDR2 is SMNVEV (reference sequence). CDR3 loop: CASSLSRNEQFF. CDR3 nucleotides: TGTGCCAGCAGTTTATCGAGGAATGAGCAGTTCTTC.

In its sample, this clonotype was seen many times. The V call is TRBV3-1, the J call TRBJ2-5; the match to TRBD2 covers 10 bases. Germline CDR1 is LGHDT and CDR2 is YNNKEL (reference sequence). V lost 7 bases and J lost 3; bases outside the gene matches: 5. CDR3 length equals 14 residues. CDR3 loop: CASKLTSGKETQYF. CDR3 bases: TGTGCCAGCAAATTAACTAGCGGGAAAGAGACCCAGTACTTC.

The table lists this clonotype with many counts. The chain combines TRBV20-1 with TRBJ2-1; TRBD2 agrees at 10 bases. Germline lookup yields CDR1 DFQATT and CDR2 SNEGSKA (reference sequence). There are 15 residues in the CDR3. V gave up 5 bases and J gave up 2 bases; unmatched junction bases: 6. CDR3 nucleotide sequence: TGCAGTGCTCGTCTAGCGGGAGACGCCTACAATGAGCAGTTCTTC. Translated: CSARLAGDAYNEQFF.